This T cell receptor beta chain was recovered during a study of cytomegalovirus exposure and HLA in healthy donors. Overall study results and limits: Presence/absence results assume similar sequencing depth per donor, which may not hold. It emerged from a later analysis that several of the most significant clusters appeared to be linked to common viral pathogens. DRB1 showed the most TCR associations and HLA-C the fewest in a later analysis, as rates varied by HLA locus. Associated with cytomegalovirus, according to the listing, were approximately 160 TCR beta chains.

Both 60 Vbeta primers and 13 Jbeta primers went into the PCR. Generated by immunoSEQ multiplex PCR, the TCRdb table keeps only in-frame clones and is missing some. This sample has under 140,000 clones, with 70% to 85% found just once. The CDR3 extends over 15 amino acids. Germline V gene data show CDR1 as MNHEY and CDR2 as SVGAGI. Trimming removed 5 bases from V and 6 bases from J, with 19 bases in between. This clone was seen a single time. Its antigen is unidentified. The TCR was taken from a man aged 25 to 40 in good health and CMV-seropositive. This chain connects TRBV6-5 to TRBJ1-2; no clear D gene. What was sequenced was PBMCs. The CDR3 spells CASSLLRFGENGYTF. For the CDR3, the DNA is TGTGCCAGCAGTCTTCTACGATTCGGAGAGAATGGCTACACCTTC.